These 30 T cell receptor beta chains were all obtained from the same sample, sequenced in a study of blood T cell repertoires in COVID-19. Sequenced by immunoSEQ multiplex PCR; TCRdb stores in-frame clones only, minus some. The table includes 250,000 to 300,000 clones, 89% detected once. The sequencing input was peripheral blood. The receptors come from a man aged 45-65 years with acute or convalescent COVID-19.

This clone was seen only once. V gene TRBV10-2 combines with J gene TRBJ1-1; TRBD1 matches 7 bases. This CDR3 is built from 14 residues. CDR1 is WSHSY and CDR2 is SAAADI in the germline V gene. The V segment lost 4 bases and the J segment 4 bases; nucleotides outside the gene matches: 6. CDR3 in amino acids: CASSGRGRTTEAFF. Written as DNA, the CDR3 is TGCGCCAGCAGTGGAAGGGGGCGGACCACTGAAGCTTTCTTT.

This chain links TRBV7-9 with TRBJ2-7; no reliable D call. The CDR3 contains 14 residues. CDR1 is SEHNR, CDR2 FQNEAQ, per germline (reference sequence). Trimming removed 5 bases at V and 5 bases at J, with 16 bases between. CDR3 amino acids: CASSTPVVANEQYF. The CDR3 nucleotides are TGTGCCAGCAGCACCCCGGTGGTAGCTAACGAGCAGTACTTC.

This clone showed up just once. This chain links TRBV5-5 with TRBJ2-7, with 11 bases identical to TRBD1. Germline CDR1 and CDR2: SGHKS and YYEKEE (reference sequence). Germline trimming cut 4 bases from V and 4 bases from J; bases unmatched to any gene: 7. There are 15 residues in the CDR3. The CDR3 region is CASSTGQGVWYEQYF. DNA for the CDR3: TGTGCCAGCAGCACGGGACAGGGGGTATGGTACGAGCAGTACTTC.

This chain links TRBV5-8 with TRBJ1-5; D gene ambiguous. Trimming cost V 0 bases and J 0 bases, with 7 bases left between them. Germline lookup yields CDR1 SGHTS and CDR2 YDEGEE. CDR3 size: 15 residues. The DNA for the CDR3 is TGTGCCAGCAGCTTGGGACGGGATAGCAATCAGCCCCAGCATTTT. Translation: CASSLGRDSNQPQHF.

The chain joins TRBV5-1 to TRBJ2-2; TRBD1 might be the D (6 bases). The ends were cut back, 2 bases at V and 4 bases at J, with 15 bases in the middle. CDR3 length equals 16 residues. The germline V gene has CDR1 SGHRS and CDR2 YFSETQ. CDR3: CASSLRETGITGELFF. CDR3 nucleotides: TGCGCCAGCAGCTTAAGGGAAACAGGGATCACCGGGGAGCTGTTTTTT.

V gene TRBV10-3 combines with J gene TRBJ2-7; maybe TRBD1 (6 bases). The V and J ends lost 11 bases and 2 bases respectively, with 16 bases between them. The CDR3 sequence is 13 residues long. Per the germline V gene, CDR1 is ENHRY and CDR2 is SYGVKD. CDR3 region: CAGSGTNPYEQYF. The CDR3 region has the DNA TGTGCCGGGTCCGGGACAAACCCCTACGAGCAGTACTTC.

The CDR3 sequence is CASSRTGTTPNTEAFF. The CDR3 nucleotides read TGTGCCAGCAGCCGGACAGGTACCACCCCGAACACTGAAGCTTTCTTT. The rearrangement links TRBV7-3 to TRBJ1-1; 7 positions agree with TRBD1. Losses at the gene ends were 5 bases for V and 1 base for J; bases not matched to a gene: 10. The CDR3 spans 16 residues. Germline values: CDR1 SGHTA, CDR2 FQGTGA.

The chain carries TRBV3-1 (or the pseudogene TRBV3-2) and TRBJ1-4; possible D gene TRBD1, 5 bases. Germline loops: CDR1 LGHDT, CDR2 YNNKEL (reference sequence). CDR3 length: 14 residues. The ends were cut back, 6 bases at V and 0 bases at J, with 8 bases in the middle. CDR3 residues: CASSPGTTNEKLFF. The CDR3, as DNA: TGTGCCAGCAGTCCAGGGACAACTAATGAAAAACTGTTTTTT.

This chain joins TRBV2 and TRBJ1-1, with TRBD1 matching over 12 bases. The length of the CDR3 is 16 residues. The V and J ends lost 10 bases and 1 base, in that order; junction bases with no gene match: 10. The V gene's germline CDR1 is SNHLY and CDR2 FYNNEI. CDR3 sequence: CATRPGQGAPNTEAFF. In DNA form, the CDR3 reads TGTGCCACGCGACCGGGACAGGGGGCGCCGAACACTGAAGCTTTCTTT.

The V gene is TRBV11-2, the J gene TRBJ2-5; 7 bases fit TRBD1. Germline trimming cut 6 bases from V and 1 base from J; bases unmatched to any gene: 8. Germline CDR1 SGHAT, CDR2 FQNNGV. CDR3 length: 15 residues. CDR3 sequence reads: CASRRQGSVQETQYF. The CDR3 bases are TGTGCCAGCAGGAGACAGGGAAGCGTCCAAGAGACCCAGTACTTC. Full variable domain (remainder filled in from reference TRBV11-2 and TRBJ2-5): EAGVAQSPRYKIIEKRQSVAFWCNPISGHATLYWYQQILGQGPKLLIQFQNNGVVDDSQLPKDRFSAERLKGVDSTLKIQPAKLEDSAVYLCASRRQGSVQETQYFGPGTRLLVL.

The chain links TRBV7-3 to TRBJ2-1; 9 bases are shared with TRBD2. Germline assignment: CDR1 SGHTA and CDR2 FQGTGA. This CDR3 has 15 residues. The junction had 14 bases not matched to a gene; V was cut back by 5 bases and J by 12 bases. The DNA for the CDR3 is TGTGCCAGCAGCCCCCGGTGGAGCGGGGGGTCCGGGCAGTTCTTC. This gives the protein CASSPRWSGGSGQFF.

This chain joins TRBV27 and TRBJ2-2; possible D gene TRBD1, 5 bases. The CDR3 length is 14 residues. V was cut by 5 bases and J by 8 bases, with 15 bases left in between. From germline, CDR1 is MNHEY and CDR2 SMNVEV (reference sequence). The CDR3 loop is CASSPLQVRGELFF. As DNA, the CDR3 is TGTGCCAGCAGTCCGCTACAGGTTAGGGGGGAGCTGTTTTTT.

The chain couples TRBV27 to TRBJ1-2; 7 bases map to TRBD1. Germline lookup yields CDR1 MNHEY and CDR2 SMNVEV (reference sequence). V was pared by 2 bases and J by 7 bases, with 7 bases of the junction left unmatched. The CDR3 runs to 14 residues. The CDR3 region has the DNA TGTGCCAGCAGTTTAGGGACAGCCCCAGGTGGCTACACCTTC. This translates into CASSLGTAPGGYTF.

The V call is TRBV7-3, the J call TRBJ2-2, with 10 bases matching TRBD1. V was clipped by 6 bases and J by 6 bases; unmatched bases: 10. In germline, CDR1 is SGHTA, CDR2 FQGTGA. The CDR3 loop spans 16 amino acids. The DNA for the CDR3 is TGTGCCAGCAGTCCCCGCGACAGGGGGCTAGCCGGGGAGCTGTTTTTT. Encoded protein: CASSPRDRGLAGELFF.

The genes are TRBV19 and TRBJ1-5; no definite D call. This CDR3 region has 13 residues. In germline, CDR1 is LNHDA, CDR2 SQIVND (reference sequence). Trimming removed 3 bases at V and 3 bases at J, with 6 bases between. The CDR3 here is CASSIKPNQPQHF. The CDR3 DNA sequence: TGTGCCAGTAGTATTAAGCCCAATCAGCCCCAGCATTTT.

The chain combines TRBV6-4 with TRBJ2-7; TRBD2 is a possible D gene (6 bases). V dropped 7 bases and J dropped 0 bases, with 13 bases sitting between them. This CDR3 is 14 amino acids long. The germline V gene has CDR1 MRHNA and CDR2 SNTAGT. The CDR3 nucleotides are TGTGCCAGCACCCTAGCGTGCAGCTCCTACGAGCAGTACTTC. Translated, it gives CASTLACSSYEQYF.

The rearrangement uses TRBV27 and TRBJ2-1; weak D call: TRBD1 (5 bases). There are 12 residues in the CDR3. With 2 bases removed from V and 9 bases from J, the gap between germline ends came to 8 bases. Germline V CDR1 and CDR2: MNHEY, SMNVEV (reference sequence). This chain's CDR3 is CASSLRGIEQFF. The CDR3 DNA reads TGTGCCAGCAGTTTAAGGGGTATTGAGCAGTTCTTC.

Here the CDR3 DNA reads TGTGCCAGCCGGGACTTCCGCTATGGCTACACCTTC. Translation gives CASRDFRYGYTF. The chain recombines TRBV3-1 (or the pseudogene TRBV3-2) with TRBJ1-2, with a weak D call TRBD1 (5 bases). Germline values: CDR1 LGHDT, CDR2 YNNKEL (reference sequence). The CDR3 totals 12 residues. V was cut by 8 bases and J by 4 bases, with 11 bases left in between.

CDR3 loop: CASSQDSGLAGGRETQYF. CDR3 bases: TGTGCCAGCAGCCAAGATTCTGGGCTAGCGGGGGGGCGAGAGACCCAGTACTTC. V and J are TRBV4-2 and TRBJ2-5, with 12 bases matching TRBD2. The CDR3 consists of 18 residues. V lost 0 bases and J lost 4; bases outside the gene matches: 9. Germline assignment: CDR1 LGHNA and CDR2 YNFKEQ.

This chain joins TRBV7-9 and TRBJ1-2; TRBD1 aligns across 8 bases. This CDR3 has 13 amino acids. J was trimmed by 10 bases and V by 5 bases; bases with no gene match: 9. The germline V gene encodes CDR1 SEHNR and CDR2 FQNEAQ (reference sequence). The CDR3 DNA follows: TGTGCCAGCAGCCTAGGACAGGGCCAAATCTACACCTTC. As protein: CASSLGQGQIYTF.

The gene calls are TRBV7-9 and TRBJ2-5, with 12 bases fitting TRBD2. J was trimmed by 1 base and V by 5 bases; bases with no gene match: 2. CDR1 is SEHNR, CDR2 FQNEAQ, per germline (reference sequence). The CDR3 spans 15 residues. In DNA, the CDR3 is TGTGCCAGCAGCCGGACTAGCGGGGCCCAAGAGACCCAGTACTTC. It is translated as CASSRTSGAQETQYF.

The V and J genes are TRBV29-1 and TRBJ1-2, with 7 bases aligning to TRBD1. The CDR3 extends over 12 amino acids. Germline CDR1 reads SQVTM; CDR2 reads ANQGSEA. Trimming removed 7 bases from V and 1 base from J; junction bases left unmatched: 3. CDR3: CSAGDSNYGYTF. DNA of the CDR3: TGCAGCGCTGGGGACAGTAACTATGGCTACACCTTC. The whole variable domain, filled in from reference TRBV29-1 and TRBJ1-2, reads SAVISQKPSRDICQRGTSLTIQCQVDSQVTMMFWYRQQPGQSLTLIATANQGSEATYESGFVIDKFPISRPNLTFSTLTVSNMSPEDSSIYLCSAGDSNYGYTFGSGTRLTVV.

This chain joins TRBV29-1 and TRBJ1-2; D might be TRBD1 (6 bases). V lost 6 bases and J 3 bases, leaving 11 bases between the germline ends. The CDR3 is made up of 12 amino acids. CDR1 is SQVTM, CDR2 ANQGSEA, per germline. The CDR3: CSVGTKDYGYTF. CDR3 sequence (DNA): TGCAGCGTAGGGACAAAAGACTATGGCTACACCTTC.

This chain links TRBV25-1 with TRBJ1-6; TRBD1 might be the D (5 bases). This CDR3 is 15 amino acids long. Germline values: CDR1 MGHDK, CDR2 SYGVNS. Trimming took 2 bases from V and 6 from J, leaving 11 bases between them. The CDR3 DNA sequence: TGTGCCAGCAGTGAACGCCAGGGTCTTAATTCACCCCTCCACTTT. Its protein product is CASSERQGLNSPLHF.

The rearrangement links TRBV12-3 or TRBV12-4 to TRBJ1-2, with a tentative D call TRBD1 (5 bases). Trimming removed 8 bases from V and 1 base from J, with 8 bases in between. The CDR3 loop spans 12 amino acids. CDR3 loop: CASQQGNYGYTF. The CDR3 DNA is TGTGCCAGCCAGCAGGGTAACTATGGCTACACCTTC.

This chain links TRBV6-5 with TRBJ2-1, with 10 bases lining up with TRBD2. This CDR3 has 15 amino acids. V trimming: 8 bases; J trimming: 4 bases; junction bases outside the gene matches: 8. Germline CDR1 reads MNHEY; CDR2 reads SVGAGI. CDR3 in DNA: TGTGCCAGCCACCTAGCGGGGGTCATGTACAATGAGCAGTTCTTC. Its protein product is CASHLAGVMYNEQFF.

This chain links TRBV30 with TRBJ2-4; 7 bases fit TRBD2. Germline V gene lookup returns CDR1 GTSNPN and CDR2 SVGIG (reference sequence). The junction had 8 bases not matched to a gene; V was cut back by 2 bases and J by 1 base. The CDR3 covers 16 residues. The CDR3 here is CAWSRGWRGAKNIQYF. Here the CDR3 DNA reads TGTGCCTGGAGTAGAGGGTGGCGGGGGGCCAAAAACATTCAGTACTTC.

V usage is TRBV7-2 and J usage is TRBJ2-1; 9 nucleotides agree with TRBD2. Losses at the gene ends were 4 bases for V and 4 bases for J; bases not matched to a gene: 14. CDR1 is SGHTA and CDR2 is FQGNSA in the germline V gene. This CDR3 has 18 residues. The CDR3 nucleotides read TGTGCCAGCAGCTCCCCGAGGAGGCGCGGGGGGGCATACAATGAGCAGTTCTTC. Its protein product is CASSSPRRRGGAYNEQFF. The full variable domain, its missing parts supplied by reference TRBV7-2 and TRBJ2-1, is GAGVSQSPSNKVTEKGKDVELRCDPISGHTALYWYRQSLGQGLEFLIYFQGNSAPDKSGLPSDRFSAERTGGSVSTLTIQRTQQEDSAVYLCASSSPRRRGGAYNEQFFGPGTRLTVL.

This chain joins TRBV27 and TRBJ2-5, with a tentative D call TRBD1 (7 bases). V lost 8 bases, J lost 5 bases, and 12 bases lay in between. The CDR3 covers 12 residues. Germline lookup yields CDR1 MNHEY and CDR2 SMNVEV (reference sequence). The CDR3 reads CASGRGVETQYF. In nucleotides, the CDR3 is TGTGCCAGCGGCAGGGGGGTGGAGACCCAGTACTTC.

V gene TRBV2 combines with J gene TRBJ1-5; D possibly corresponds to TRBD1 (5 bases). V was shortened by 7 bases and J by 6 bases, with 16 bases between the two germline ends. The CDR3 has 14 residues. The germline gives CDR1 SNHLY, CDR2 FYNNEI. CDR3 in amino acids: CASKRGGYGQPQHF. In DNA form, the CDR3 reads TGTGCCAGCAAGAGGGGAGGGTACGGTCAGCCCCAGCATTTT.